This T cell receptor (beta chain) was identified in a study of shared clonotypes between healthy human individuals. Study-wide context: For every donor, three CD4 naive, three CD4 memory, two CD8 naive and one CD8 memory plates were used.

With V trimmed by 2 bases and J by 0 bases, 8 bases remained unmatched. In germline, CDR1 is SGDLS, CDR2 YYNGEE. The CDR3 covers 17 residues. A split of CD4+ cells into CD45RA+ naive and CD45RA-negative memory subsets was performed. Measured with immunoSEQ multiplex PCR; TCRdb has only the in-frame clones, and not every one. The sample shows approximately 530,000 clones, more than 95% of them seen only once. The rearrangement links TRBV9 to TRBJ2-1, with 7 bases aligning to TRBD1. What was sequenced was naive CD4+ T cells sorted from blood. The subset: CD45RA+ positively selected. This TCR came from a woman aged 25 to 39 in good health. CDR3 nucleotides: TGTGCCAGCAGCGTGTTCACCGGGACAGACTCCTACAATGAGCAGTTCTTC. Protein: CASSVFTGTDSYNEQFF.